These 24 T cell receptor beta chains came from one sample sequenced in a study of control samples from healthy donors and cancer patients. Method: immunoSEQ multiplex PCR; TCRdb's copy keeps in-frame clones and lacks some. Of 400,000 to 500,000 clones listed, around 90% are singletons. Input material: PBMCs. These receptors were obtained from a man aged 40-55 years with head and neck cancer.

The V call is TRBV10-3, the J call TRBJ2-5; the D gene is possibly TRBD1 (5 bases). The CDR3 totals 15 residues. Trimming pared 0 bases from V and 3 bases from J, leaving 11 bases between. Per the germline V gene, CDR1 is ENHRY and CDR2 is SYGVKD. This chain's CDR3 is CAISESTAVKETQYF. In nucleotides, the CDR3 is TGTGCCATCAGTGAGTCGACAGCAGTGAAAGAGACCCAGTACTTC.

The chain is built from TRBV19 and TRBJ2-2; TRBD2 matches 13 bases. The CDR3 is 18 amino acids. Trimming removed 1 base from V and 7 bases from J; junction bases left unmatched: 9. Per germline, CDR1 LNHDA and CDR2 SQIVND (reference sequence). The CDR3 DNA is TGTGCCAGTAGTATAGGTTTAACTAGCGGGAGGGCCGGCGGGGAGCTGTTTTTT. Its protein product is CASSIGLTSGRAGGELFF.

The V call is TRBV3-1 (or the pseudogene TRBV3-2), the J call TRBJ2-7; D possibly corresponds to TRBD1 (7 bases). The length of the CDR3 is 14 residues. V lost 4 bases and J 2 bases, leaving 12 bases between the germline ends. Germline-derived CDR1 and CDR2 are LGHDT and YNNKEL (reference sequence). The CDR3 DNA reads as TGTGCCAGCAGCCCTGGAGGGGGCCCCTACGAGCAGTACTTC. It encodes CASSPGGGPYEQYF.

CDR3 loop: CASSLTSGPGGEQFF. The CDR3 DNA follows: TGTGCCAGCAGCTTAACTTCGGGTCCGGGAGGTGAGCAGTTCTTC. The J gene is TRBJ2-1, the V gene TRBV7-3; TRBD2 agrees at 7 bases. With V trimmed by 0 bases and J by 9 bases, 8 bases remained unmatched. The CDR3 length is 15 residues. Germline CDR1 is SGHTA and CDR2 is FQGTGA.

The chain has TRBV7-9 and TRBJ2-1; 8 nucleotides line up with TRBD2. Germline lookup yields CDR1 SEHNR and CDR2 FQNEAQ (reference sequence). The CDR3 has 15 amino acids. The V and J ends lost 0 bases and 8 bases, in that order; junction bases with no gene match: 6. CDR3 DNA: TGTGCCAGCAGCTTAGCGGGACTAGTGGGCGATGAGCAGTTCTTC. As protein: CASSLAGLVGDEQFF.

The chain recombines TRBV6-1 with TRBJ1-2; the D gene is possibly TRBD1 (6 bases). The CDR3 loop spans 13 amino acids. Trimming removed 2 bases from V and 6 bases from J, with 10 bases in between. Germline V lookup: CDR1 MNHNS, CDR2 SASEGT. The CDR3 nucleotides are TGTGCCAGCAGTGAACAGGGGAGGGATGGCTACACCTTC. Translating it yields CASSEQGRDGYTF.

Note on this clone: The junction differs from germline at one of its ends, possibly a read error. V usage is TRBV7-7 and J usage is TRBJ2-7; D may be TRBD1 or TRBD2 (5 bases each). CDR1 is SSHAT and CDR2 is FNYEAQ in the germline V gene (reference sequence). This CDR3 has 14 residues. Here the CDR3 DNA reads TGTGCTAGCAGCTTCCGGGACGGATCCTACGAGCAGTACTTC. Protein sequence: CASSFRDGSYEQYF.

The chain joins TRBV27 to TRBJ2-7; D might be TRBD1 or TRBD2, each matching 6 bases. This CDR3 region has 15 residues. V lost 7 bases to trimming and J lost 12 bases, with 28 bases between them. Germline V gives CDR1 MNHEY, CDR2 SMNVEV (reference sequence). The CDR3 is CASTTSGAAQFSLYF. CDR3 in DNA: TGTGCCAGCACCACCTCGGGGGCAGCACAATTTAGTCTGTACTTC.

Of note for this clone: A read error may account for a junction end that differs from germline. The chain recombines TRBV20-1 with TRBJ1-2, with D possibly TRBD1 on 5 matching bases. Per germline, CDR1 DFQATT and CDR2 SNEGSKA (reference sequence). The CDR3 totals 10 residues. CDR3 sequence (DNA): TGCAGTGCTCCTGGACACGGGGGACCTTTC. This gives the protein CSAPGHGGPF.

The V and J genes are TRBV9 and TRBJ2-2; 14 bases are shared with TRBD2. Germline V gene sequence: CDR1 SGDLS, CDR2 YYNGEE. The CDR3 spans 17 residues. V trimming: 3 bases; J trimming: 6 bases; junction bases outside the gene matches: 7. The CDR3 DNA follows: TGTGCCAGCAGCGCGACAGGACTAGCGGGAGGCGCCGGGGAGCTGTTTTTT. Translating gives CASSATGLAGGAGELFF. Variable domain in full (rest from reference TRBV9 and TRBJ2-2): DSGVTQTPKHLITATGQRVTLRCSPRSGDLSVYWYQQSLDQGLQFLIQYYNGEERAKGNILERFSAQQFPDLHSELNLSSLELGDSALYFCASSATGLAGGAGELFFGEGSRLTVL.

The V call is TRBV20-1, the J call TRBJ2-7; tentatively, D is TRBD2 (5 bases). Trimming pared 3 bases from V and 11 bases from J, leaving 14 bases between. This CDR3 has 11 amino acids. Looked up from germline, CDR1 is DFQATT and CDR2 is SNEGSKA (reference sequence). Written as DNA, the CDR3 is TGCAGTGCTAGGGCGACCGGGGTGGAGTACTTC. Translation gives CSARATGVEYF.

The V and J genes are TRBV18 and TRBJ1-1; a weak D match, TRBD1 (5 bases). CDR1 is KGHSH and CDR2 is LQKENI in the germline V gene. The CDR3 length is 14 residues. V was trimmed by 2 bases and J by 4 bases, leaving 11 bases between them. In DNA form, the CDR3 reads TGTGCCAGCTCACCAGGGGCGGGAGGCACTGAAGCTTTCTTT. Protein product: CASSPGAGGTEAFF.

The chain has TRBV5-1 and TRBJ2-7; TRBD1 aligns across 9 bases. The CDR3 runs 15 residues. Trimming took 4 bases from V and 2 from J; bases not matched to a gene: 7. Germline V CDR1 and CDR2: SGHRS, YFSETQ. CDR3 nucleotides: TGCGCCAGCAGCCCGGCGGGGACAGGGACCTACGAGCAGTACTTC. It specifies CASSPAGTGTYEQYF.

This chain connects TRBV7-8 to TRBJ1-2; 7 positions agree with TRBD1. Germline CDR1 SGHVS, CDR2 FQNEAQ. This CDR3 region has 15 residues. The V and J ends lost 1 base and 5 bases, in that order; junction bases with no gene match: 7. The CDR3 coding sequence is TGTGCCAGCAGCTTAGAGGCCGCAGGGGGATATGGCTACACCTTC. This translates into CASSLEAAGGYGYTF.

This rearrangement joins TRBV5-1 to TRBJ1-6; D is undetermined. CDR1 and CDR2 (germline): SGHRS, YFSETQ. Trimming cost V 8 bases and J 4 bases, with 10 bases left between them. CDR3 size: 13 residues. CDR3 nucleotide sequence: TGCGCCAGTTCGCAGGTTTATAATTCACCCCTCCACTTT. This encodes CASSQVYNSPLHF.

In nucleotides, the CDR3 is TGTGCCAGCAGACCCCCGGTCGTCTATGGCTACACCTTC. Translated: CASRPPVVYGYTF. The V and J genes are TRBV28 and TRBJ1-2, with D hard to call. V dropped 6 bases and J dropped 4 bases, with 12 bases sitting between them. This CDR3 region has 13 residues. Germline V gene data show CDR1 as MDHEN and CDR2 as SYDVKM.

The CDR3 spells CASSQSSTYGYTF. CDR3 nucleotide sequence: TGCGCCAGCAGCCAAAGTTCCACCTATGGCTACACCTTC. This chain connects TRBV5-1 to TRBJ1-2; D gene uncertain. The V gene's germline CDR1 is SGHRS and CDR2 YFSETQ. The CDR3 length is 13 residues. Trimming stripped 4 bases from V and 4 bases from J, with 11 bases between.

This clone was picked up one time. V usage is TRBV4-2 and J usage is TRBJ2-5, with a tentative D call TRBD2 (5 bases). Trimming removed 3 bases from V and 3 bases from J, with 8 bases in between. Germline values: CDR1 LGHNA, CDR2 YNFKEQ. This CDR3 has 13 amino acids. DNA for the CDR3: TGTGCCAGCAGCCAGGGAGAAGAAGAGACCCAGTACTTC. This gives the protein CASSQGEEETQYF.

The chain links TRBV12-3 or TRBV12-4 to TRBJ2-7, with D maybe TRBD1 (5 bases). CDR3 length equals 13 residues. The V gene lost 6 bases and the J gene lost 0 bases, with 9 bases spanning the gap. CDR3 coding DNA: TGTGCCAGCAGACCCAGGGACTCCTACGAGCAGTACTTC. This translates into CASRPRDSYEQYF.

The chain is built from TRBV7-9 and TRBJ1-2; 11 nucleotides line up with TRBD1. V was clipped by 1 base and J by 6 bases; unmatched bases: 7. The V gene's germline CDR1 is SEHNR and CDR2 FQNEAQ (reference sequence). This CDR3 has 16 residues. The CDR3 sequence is CASSLGTGGGENGYTF. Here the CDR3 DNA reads TGTGCCAGCAGCTTAGGGACAGGGGGCGGGGAGAATGGCTACACCTTC.

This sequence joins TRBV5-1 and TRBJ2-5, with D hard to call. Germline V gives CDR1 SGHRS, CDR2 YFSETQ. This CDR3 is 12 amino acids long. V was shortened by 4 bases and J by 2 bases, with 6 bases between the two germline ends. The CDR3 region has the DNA TGCGCCAGCAGCCCTGGACAAGAGACCCAGTACTTC. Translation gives CASSPGQETQYF. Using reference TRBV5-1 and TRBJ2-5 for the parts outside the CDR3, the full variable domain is KAGVTQTPRYLIKTRGQQVTLSCSPISGHRSVSWYQQTPGQGLQFLFEYFSETQRNKGNFPGRFSGRQFSNSRSEMNVSTLELGDSALYLCASSPGQETQYFGPGTRLLVL.

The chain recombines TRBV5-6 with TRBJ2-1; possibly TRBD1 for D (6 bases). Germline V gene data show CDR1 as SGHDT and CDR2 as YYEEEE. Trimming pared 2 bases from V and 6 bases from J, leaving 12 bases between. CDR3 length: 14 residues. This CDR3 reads CASSFWTAFNEQFF. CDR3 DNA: TGTGCCAGCAGCTTTTGGACAGCATTCAATGAGCAGTTCTTC.

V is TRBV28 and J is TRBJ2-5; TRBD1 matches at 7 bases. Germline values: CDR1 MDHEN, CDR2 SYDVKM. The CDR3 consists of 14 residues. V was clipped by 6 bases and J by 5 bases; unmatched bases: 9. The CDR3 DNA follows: TGTGCCAGCAGCACTACGACAGGGTGGGAGACCCAGTACTTC. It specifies CASSTTTGWETQYF.

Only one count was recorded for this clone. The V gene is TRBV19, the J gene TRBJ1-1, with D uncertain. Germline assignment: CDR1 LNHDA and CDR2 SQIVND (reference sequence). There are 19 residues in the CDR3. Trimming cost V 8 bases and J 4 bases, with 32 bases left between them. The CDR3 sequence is CASGPADDSAGPYGTEAFF. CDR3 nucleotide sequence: TGTGCCAGTGGACCCGCTGACGACTCTGCCGGCCCCTATGGCACTGAAGCTTTCTTT. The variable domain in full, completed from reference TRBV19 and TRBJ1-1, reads DGGITQSPKYLFRKEGQNVTLSCEQNLNHDAMYWYRQDPGQGLRLIYYSQIVNDFQKGDIAEGYSVSREKKESFPLTVTSAQKNPTAFYLCASGPADDSAGPYGTEAFFGQGTRLTVV.